This T cell receptor beta chain was identified in a study of cytomegalovirus exposure and HLA in healthy donors. Across the whole study: Most genotyped donors, around four fifths of 398, had Caucasian-associated genetic ancestry.

Points from the study as a whole: Indistinguishability led to the exclusion of some V segments, TRBV6-2 and TRBV6-3 included. An apparent linkage of common viral pathogens to several of the most significant clusters emerged in a later analysis. Earlier results showed most TCR beta V segments being productive about 87% or about 30% of the time.

60 Vbeta and 13 Jbeta primers were used in PCR. TCRdb keeps only in-frame clones here, not all; method: immunoSEQ multiplex PCR. The sample shows about 120,000 clones, approximately 80% of them seen only once. Concerning this clone: Antigen: not known.

The V gene's germline CDR1 is SQVTM and CDR2 ANQGSEA. CDR3 length: 15 amino acids. The ends lost 3 bases at V and 6 bases at J; junction bases unmatched: 13. This chain connects TRBV29-1 to TRBJ2-7; 8 positions match TRBD1. Sequencing was performed on PBMCs. This sequence originates from a young man in good health and CMV-seropositive. The chain's CDR3 is CSVEGQGTGGVEQYF. Here the CDR3 DNA reads TGCAGCGTTGAGGGGCAGGGGACAGGTGGGGTCGAGCAGTACTTC.